This entry is about one T cell receptor (beta chain). Its cognate antigen is unknown. This record belongs to a study of T cell responses to AZD1222 COVID-19 vaccine. Study results and limitations: White British ancestry dominated among donors, who included more females, and clonal diversity was possibly underestimated. Without day 14 samples, only post-peak T cell repertoires were studied. Seropositive at baseline were only a handful of AZD1222 recipients.

Data came from immunoSEQ multiplex PCR; TCRdb stores just in-frame clones and leaves some out. Here the sample spans roughly 100,000 clones, approximately 92% being singletons. V dropped 6 bases and J dropped 2; count of bases not matched to a gene: 7. Germline loops: CDR1 MNHEY, CDR2 SMNVEV (reference sequence). CDR3 length: 15 residues. Whether given at about 4 or about 12 weeks, second doses were pooled. V is TRBV27 and J is TRBJ2-7; 10 bases match TRBD2. This specimen consisted of peripheral blood, obtained 28 days after the second AZD1222 dose. This TCR derives from an adult who received the AZD1222 COVID-19 vaccine. CDR3 nucleotides: TGTGCCAGCAGAGCCCGAGCGGGAGGGCCCTACGAGCAGTACTTC. This sequence encodes CASRARAGGPYEQYF.